This TCR beta chain stems from a study of shared clonotypes between healthy human individuals. Some clones are missing from TCRdb's copy, which holds only in-frame ones; the method was immunoSEQ multiplex PCR. The sample holds more than 2 million clones; 90% to 95% are singletons and the top ten take about 0.13%. This clone was found once. Germline V gene lookup returns CDR1 LNHNV and CDR2 YYDKDF (reference sequence). Trimming cost V 0 bases and J 4 bases; bases outside gene matches: 9. The CDR3 runs to 17 residues. Sequencing input: naive CD4+ T cells sorted from blood. The subset is: CD45RA+ positively selected. The receptor's source is a man younger than 35 in good health. This chain links TRBV15 with TRBJ1-2, with TRBD1 matching over 9 bases. CDR3 protein: CATSREGGQGLVYGYTF. Written as DNA, the CDR3 is TGTGCCACCAGCAGAGAGGGGGGACAGGGACTGGTCTATGGCTACACCTTC.